The present TCR beta chain was sequenced within a study of blood T cell repertoires in COVID-19. Study-level background: Samples representing acute and convalescent COVID-19 were sourced from the United States, Italy and Spain. The analysed material was cDNA or gDNA that came from T cells, B-cell-depleted T cells, or PBMCs.

Participants spanned ages about 18 to 89 years and resided in 20 to 25 US areas. V lost 8 bases to trimming and J lost 6 bases; unmatched junction nucleotides: 10. The length of the CDR3 is 14 residues. Germline V gene sequence: CDR1 LNHDA, CDR2 SQIVND (reference sequence). Original methodology: Quantification of nucleated cells was approximated via reference gene primer amplification. The assay was immunoSEQ multiplex PCR, and TCRdb's table has in-frame clones only and misses some. The V and J calls and the clone size are those of that table, but D and trimming were determined from the DNA. Of around 200,000 clones detected, approximately 81% appear once; the ten largest clones hold around 20%.

Sequencing was performed on PBMCs or T cells enriched from blood (not recorded which). This receptor was identified in a man aged 35-49 years who had recovered from COVID-19. The chain links TRBV19 to TRBJ2-7; TRBD1 agrees at 10 bases. In DNA, the CDR3 is TGTGCCAGTGGACCGACAGGGGGCCTCGGCGAGCAGTACTTC. This translates into CASGPTGGLGEQYF.